Presented here are 5 T cell receptor beta chains from one specimen sequenced in a study of blood T cell repertoires in COVID-19. Profiled with immunoSEQ multiplex PCR; TCRdb holds only in-frame clones, not every one. The sample shows about 360,000 clones, 88% of them seen only once. Source material: PBMCs or T cells enriched from blood (not recorded which). The origin of the receptors is a woman between 40 and 50 years old with acute COVID-19.

The chain joins TRBV6-5 to TRBJ1-4; no reliable D call. Trimming took off 2 bases at V and 2 bases at J, with 6 bases between the two ends. CDR1 is MNHEY and CDR2 is SVGAGI in the germline V gene. The CDR3 has 14 amino acids. The CDR3 loop reads CASSYLWTNEKLFF. In nucleotides, the CDR3 is TGTGCCAGCAGTTACCTATGGACTAATGAAAAACTGTTTTTT.

This chain uses TRBV5-1 with TRBJ2-4; 9 bases match TRBD1. Per germline, CDR1 SGHRS and CDR2 YFSETQ. This CDR3 contains 15 residues. V dropped 2 bases and J dropped 5; count of bases not matched to a gene: 5. The CDR3: CASSFLQGAENIQYF. The CDR3 nucleotides read TGCGCCAGCAGCTTTCTACAGGGGGCTGAAAACATTCAGTACTTC.

The rearrangement links TRBV20-1 to TRBJ2-1, with a possible D match to TRBD2 (5 bases). Germline lookup yields CDR1 DFQATT and CDR2 SNEGSKA (reference sequence). Trimming stripped 3 bases from V and 8 bases from J, with 17 bases between. CDR3 length: 14 residues. CDR3 residues: CSASASPTSDEQFF. The DNA of the CDR3 is TGCAGTGCTAGTGCTAGCCCTACGAGTGATGAGCAGTTCTTC.

J is TRBJ1-6 and V is TRBV27; 7 bases agree with TRBD1. The CDR3 has 18 amino acids. With 0 bases clipped from V and 5 bases from J, the junction kept 10 bases outside the gene matches. In germline, CDR1 is MNHEY, CDR2 SMNVEV (reference sequence). Here the CDR3 DNA reads TGTGCCAGCAGTTTATCACGTATGACAGGGTGGGATAATTCACCCCTCCACTTT. Translating it yields CASSLSRMTGWDNSPLHF.

A single count supports this clone. The genes are TRBV5-1 and TRBJ2-7; 9 bases map to TRBD1. The CDR3 is 15 residues long. In germline, CDR1 is SGHRS, CDR2 YFSETQ. V lost 4 bases, J lost 3 bases, and 8 bases stayed unmatched. CDR3 in amino acids: CASSPKPGQGYEQYF. In DNA form, the CDR3 reads TGCGCCAGCAGCCCCAAGCCGGGACAGGGCTACGAGCAGTACTTC.